This TCR beta chain appears in the sequencing data of a study of yellow fever vaccine responses in identical twins (dated by TCRdb to the late 2010s). Regarding the study in general: The study precisely tracked vaccine-responding T cell clones in identical twins.

A remark on this clonotype: What antigen it recognizes has not been identified. No much larger clonotype is one base removed from it; base qualities were not supplied.

The library was built by means of RT-PCR. Sequencing was performed on an Illumina HiSeq 2500. The raw public data were reprocessed by TCRdb itself: fastp quality trimming at Q25, MiXCR clonotype calling, in-frame beta chains only. Identical CDR3 protein sequences are pooled into one entry, listed with their most common genes and DNA. Here the sample has approximately 9,500 distinct CDR3 sequences; roughly 85% occur a single time. The ten largest clonotypes hold 2% to 2.5% of the sample. From its cysteine to its phenylalanine, the CDR3 spans 17 amino acids. CDR3 DNA only is kept here, 51 bases in frame from base 1. The junction shows trimming of 5 bases on V and 1 base on J, and the gene matches do not reach 8 bases of it. As encoded in the germline V gene (reference sequence), CDR1 is SGHAT while CDR2 is FQDESV. What the research found in general, with its limitations: According to the authors, in identical twins the way T cells responded to vaccination appeared partly convergent and partly personalized.

The sequenced sample was T cells from blood (PBMCs), unsorted or a sorted subset (not recorded which), obtained before or after yellow fever vaccination (not recorded which). The sequence derives from a woman between 18 and 30 years old who received the yellow fever vaccine. Donor details come from another sample of the same person, matched by shared clones. The rearranged segments are TRBV11-1 and TRBJ1-1; TRBD1 fits 12 bases in the junction. In nucleotide form, the sequence is TGTGCCAGCAGCCCCCGGGACAGGGGGCTCCAGAACACTGAAGCTTTCTTT. Translated, it reads CASSPRDRGLQNTEAFF. Full variable domain (CDR3 extended with the reference TRBV11-1 and TRBJ1-1 proteins): EAEVAQSPRYKITEKSQAVAFWCDPISGHATLYWYRQILGQGPELLVQFQDESVVDDSQLPKDRFSAERLKGVDSTLKIQPAELGDSAMYLCASSPRDRGLQNTEAFFGQGTRLTVV.